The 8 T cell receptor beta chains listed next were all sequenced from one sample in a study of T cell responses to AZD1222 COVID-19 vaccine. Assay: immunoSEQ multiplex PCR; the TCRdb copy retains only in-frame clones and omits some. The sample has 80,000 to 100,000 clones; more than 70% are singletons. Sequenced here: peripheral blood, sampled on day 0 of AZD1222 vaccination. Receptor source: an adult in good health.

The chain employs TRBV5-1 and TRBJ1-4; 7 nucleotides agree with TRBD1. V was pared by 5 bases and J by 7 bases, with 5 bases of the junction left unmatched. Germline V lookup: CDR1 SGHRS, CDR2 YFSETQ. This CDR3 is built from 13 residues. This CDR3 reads CASRDPGGEKLFF. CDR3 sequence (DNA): TGCGCCAGCAGGGACCCAGGGGGTGAAAAACTGTTTTTT. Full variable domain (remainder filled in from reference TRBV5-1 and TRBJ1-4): KAGVTQTPRYLIKTRGQQVTLSCSPISGHRSVSWYQQTPGQGLQFLFEYFSETQRNKGNFPGRFSGRQFSNSRSEMNVSTLELGDSALYLCASRDPGGEKLFFGSGTQLSVL.

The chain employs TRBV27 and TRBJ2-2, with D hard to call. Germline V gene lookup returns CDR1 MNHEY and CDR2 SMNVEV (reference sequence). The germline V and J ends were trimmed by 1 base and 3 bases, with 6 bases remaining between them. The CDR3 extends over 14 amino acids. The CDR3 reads CASSLFRYTGELFF. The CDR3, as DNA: TGTGCCAGCAGTTTATTCCGGTACACCGGGGAGCTGTTTTTT.

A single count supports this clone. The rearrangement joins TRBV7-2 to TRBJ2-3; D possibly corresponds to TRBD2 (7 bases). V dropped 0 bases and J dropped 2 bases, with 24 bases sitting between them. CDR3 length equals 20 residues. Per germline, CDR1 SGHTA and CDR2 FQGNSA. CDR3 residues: CASSLAGGASLWSHTDTQYF. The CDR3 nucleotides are TGTGCCAGCAGCTTAGCGGGGGGGGCCTCCCTTTGGTCCCACACAGATACGCAGTATTTT.

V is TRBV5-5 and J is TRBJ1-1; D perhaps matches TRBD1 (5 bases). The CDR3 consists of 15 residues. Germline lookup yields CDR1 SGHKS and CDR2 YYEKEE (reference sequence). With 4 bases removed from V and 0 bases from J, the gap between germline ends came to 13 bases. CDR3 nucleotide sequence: TGTGCCAGCAGCCCCTGGACATCGGTGAACACTGAAGCTTTCTTT. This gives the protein CASSPWTSVNTEAFF.

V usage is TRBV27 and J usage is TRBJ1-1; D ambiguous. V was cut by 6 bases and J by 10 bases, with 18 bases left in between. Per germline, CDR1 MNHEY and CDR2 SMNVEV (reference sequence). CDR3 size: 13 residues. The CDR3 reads CASSSGSSPLAFF. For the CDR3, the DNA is TGTGCCAGCAGCTCCGGTTCGAGCCCCTTAGCTTTCTTT.

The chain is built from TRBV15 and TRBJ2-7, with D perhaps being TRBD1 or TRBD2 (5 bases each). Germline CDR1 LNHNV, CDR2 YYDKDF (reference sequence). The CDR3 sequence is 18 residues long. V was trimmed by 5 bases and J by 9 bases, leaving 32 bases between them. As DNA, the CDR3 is TGTGCCACCAGCGAGGAAGGGGTTGGGAGTATGCGGTTTGAAGGGCAGTACTTC. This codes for CATSEEGVGSMRFEGQYF.

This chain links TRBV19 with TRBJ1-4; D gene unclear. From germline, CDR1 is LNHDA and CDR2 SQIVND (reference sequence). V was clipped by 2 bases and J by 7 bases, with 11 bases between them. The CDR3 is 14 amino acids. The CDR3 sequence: CASSIRSRGEKLFF. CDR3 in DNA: TGTGCCAGTAGTATAAGGTCTCGAGGTGAAAAACTGTTTTTT.

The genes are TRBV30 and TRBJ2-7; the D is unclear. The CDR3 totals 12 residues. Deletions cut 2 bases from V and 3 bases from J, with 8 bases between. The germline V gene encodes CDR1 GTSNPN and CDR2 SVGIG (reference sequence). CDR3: CAWSRSFYEQYF. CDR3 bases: TGTGCCTGGAGTAGGAGTTTCTACGAGCAGTACTTC.